These T cell receptor beta chains were read from a single sample in a study of radiotherapy plus CTLA-4 blockade in lung cancer. Some clones are missing from TCRdb's copy, which holds only in-frame ones; the method was immunoSEQ multiplex PCR. Of some 60,000 clones in the sample, less than 85% were seen once. This material consisted of peripheral blood, taken from a patient treated with radiotherapy plus ipilimumab. The source of these receptors is a human donor with non-small cell lung cancer who had a complete response to radiotherapy plus ipilimumab. The CDR3 runs from the conserved cysteine through the conserved F or W. A D gene is named only where the DNA matches it firmly. Size is omitted from some rows. Given values are once, few, many or a class for expanded clones.

abundance: once; d_gene: NA; v_gene: TRBV10-1; j_gene: TRBJ1-5; CDR3nt: TGCGCCAGCACCCCGGGAGGTAGGGGTTATAGCAATCAGCCCCAGCATTTT; CDR3aa: CASTPGGRGYSNQPQHF
abundance: NA; d_gene: NA; v_gene: TRBV7-9; j_gene: TRBJ2-7; CDR3nt: TGTGCCAGCAGCTTGGGTCGGCAGGCTTACGAGCAGTACTTC; CDR3aa: CASSLGRQAYEQYF
abundance: NA; d_gene: TRBD1; v_gene: TRBV7-9; j_gene: TRBJ1-2; CDR3nt: TGTGCCAGCAGCTTAAATGACAGGGCCCTATACACCTTC; CDR3aa: CASSLNDRALYTF
abundance: NA; d_gene: TRBD1; v_gene: TRBV7-2; j_gene: TRBJ1-2; CDR3nt: TGTGCCAGCAGCACACAACAGGGGCGCTATGGCTACACCTTC; CDR3aa: CASSTQQGRYGYTF
abundance: NA; d_gene: NA; v_gene: TRBV18; j_gene: TRBJ2-1; CDR3nt: TGTGCCAGCTCACCACCCGGTTTGGCAGCAGGTGAGCAGTTCTTC; CDR3aa: CASSPPGLAAGEQFF
abundance: NA; d_gene: TRBD1; v_gene: TRBV12-5; j_gene: TRBJ2-2; CDR3nt: TGTGCTAGTGGGTACGGGACAGGGAGGTCTCCCGGGGAGCTGTTTTTT; CDR3aa: CASGYGTGRSPGELFF
abundance: NA; d_gene: NA; v_gene: TRBV5-1; j_gene: TRBJ2-7; CDR3nt: TGCGCCAGCAGCTTGGCGTCAGGGATATCCTACGAGCAGTACTTC; CDR3aa: CASSLASGISYEQYF
abundance: NA; d_gene: NA; v_gene: TRBV6-1; j_gene: TRBJ1-5; CDR3nt: TGTGCCAGCAGTAGGGGCAGCCTCAATCAGCCCCAGCATTTT; CDR3aa: CASSRGSLNQPQHF
abundance: NA; d_gene: TRBD1; v_gene: TRBV4-1; j_gene: TRBJ1-4; CDR3nt: TGCGCCAGCCAGGACAGGGGGGATTCAACTAATGAAAAACTGTTTTTT; CDR3aa: CASQDRGDSTNEKLFF
abundance: few; d_gene: TRBD1; v_gene: TRBV6-6; j_gene: TRBJ2-7; CDR3nt: TGTGCCAGCAGGGGGACAGGGGGCACCTACGAGCAGTACTTC; CDR3aa: CASRGTGGTYEQYF
abundance: NA; d_gene: TRBD1; v_gene: TRBV2; j_gene: TRBJ1-2; CDR3nt: TGTGCCAGCAGGCAGGGACAGGCCTATGGCTACACCTTC; CDR3aa: CASRQGQAYGYTF
abundance: NA; d_gene: TRBD2; v_gene: TRBV10-2; j_gene: TRBJ2-7; CDR3nt: TGCGCCAGCAGTGACGTCCTCGAGGAAGACCACAAACTGGAACTAGCGGGAACCGTCTACGAGCAGTACTTC; CDR3aa: CASSDVLEEDHKLELAGTVYEQYF
abundance: NA; d_gene: TRBD1; v_gene: TRBV2; j_gene: TRBJ1-3; CDR3nt: TGTGCCAGCAGATCCCTCCCGGGACAGGGGAATGCGGGAAACACCATATATTTT; CDR3aa: CASRSLPGQGNAGNTIYF
abundance: NA; d_gene: TRBD2; v_gene: TRBV29-1; j_gene: TRBJ2-5; CDR3nt: TGCAGCGTTGATCCGGGGGGGGCTGAGACCCAGTACTTC; CDR3aa: CSVDPGGAETQYF
abundance: few; d_gene: TRBD1; v_gene: TRBV7-9; j_gene: TRBJ2-7; CDR3nt: TGTGCCAGTGCAACAGGGGGTTGGGCCGAGCAGTACTTC; CDR3aa: CASATGGWAEQYF
abundance: NA; d_gene: TRBD1; v_gene: TRBV6-5; j_gene: TRBJ1-2; CDR3nt: TGTGCCAGCAGCTTTCGAGGACAGGGGTACTATGGCCACACCTTC; CDR3aa: CASSFRGQGYYGHTF
abundance: NA; d_gene: TRBD2; v_gene: TRBV10-3; j_gene: TRBJ2-3; CDR3nt: TGTGCCGTACTAGCGGCTAGCACAGATACGCAGTATTTT; CDR3aa: CAVLAASTDTQYF
abundance: once; d_gene: NA; v_gene: TRBV19; j_gene: TRBJ1-2; CDR3nt: TGTGCCAGTAATCCTTGGGGCAGGAAAACTAACTATGGCTACACCTTC; CDR3aa: CASNPWGRKTNYGYTF
abundance: NA; d_gene: TRBD1; v_gene: TRBV29-1; j_gene: TRBJ1-2; CDR3nt: TGCAGCGTTGAGACAGGGCCTCGGGGCTACACCTTC; CDR3aa: CSVETGPRGYTF
abundance: NA; d_gene: TRBD1; v_gene: TRBV2; j_gene: TRBJ2-2; CDR3nt: TGTGCCAGCAGTGGTGGGACAGTCAACACCGGGGAGCTGTTTTTT; CDR3aa: CASSGGTVNTGELFF
abundance: NA; d_gene: NA; v_gene: TRBV30; j_gene: TRBJ1-3; CDR3nt: TGTGCCTGGAGTGTAAGAGGCACCTCTGGAAACACCATATATTTT; CDR3aa: CAWSVRGTSGNTIYF
abundance: NA; d_gene: NA; v_gene: TRBV6-1; j_gene: TRBJ1-2; CDR3nt: TGTGCCAGCAGTGAACAGGGGACTAACTATGGCTACACCTTC; CDR3aa: CASSEQGTNYGYTF
abundance: NA; d_gene: NA; v_gene: TRBV6-1; j_gene: TRBJ2-1; CDR3nt: TGTGCCAGCAGTGATCGGGTGGGCAATGAGCAGTTCTTC; CDR3aa: CASSDRVGNEQFF
abundance: NA; d_gene: NA; v_gene: TRBV2; j_gene: TRBJ1-2; CDR3nt: TGTGCCAGCAGTGAAGGCAGGGTCCAACAAGGCTACACCTTC; CDR3aa: CASSEGRVQQGYTF
abundance: NA; d_gene: TRBD1; v_gene: TRBV18; j_gene: TRBJ1-6; CDR3nt: TGTGCCAGCTCACCAGGTAGCAGGGGGAATTCACCCCTCCACTTT; CDR3aa: CASSPGSRGNSPLHF
abundance: NA; d_gene: NA; v_gene: TRBV19; j_gene: TRBJ1-2; CDR3nt: TGTGCCAGTAGCCCTTTGGAGGGCGTCTATGGCTACACCTTC; CDR3aa: CASSPLEGVYGYTF
abundance: NA; d_gene: TRBD2; v_gene: TRBV9; j_gene: TRBJ2-1; CDR3nt: TGTGCCAGCAGCGTAGGCCTAGCGGGTTACAATGAGCAGTTCTTC; CDR3aa: CASSVGLAGYNEQFF
abundance: NA; d_gene: TRBD1; v_gene: TRBV19; j_gene: TRBJ1-2; CDR3nt: TGTGCCACCAACCGACAGGGTAACTATGGCTACACCTTC; CDR3aa: CATNRQGNYGYTF
abundance: NA; d_gene: NA; v_gene: TRBV21-1; j_gene: TRBJ2-7; CDR3nt: TGTGCCAGCAGCAGCGGACAGGGAAGGGCCTACGAGCAGTACTTC; CDR3aa: CASSSGQGRAYEQYF
abundance: few; d_gene: NA; v_gene: TRBV28; j_gene: TRBJ2-5; CDR3nt: TGTGCCAGCAGTTTCCCCCGGGACCAAGAGACCCAGTACTTC; CDR3aa: CASSFPRDQETQYF
abundance: NA; d_gene: NA; v_gene: TRBV2; j_gene: TRBJ1-2; CDR3nt: TGTGCCAGCAGTGGGGAAGGGGCAGCGAACTATGGCTACACCTTC; CDR3aa: CASSGEGAANYGYTF
abundance: NA; d_gene: TRBD2; v_gene: TRBV9; j_gene: TRBJ2-1; CDR3nt: TGTGCCAGCAGCACCCGACTAGCGGGAGTTTTCAATGAGCAGTTCTTC; CDR3aa: CASSTRLAGVFNEQFF
abundance: NA; d_gene: TRBD2; v_gene: TRBV15; j_gene: TRBJ2-1; CDR3nt: TGTGCCACCAGCAGAGCCGGGACTAGCGGGTACAATGAGCAGTTCTTC; CDR3aa: CATSRAGTSGYNEQFF
abundance: few; d_gene: NA; v_gene: TRBV7-2; j_gene: TRBJ2-3; CDR3nt: TGTGCCAGCAGCTCACTAGTGGCAGATACGCAGTATTTT; CDR3aa: CASSSLVADTQYF
abundance: once; d_gene: TRBD2; v_gene: TRBV11-2; j_gene: TRBJ2-7; CDR3nt: TGTGCCAGCAGCTTACCCCGGGCTAGCGGGGGGACCCTCGAGCAGTACTTC; CDR3aa: CASSLPRASGGTLEQYF
abundance: NA; d_gene: NA; v_gene: TRBV2; j_gene: TRBJ2-7; CDR3nt: TGTGCCGCCCGCCGAAGGGGCGAGCAGTACTTC; CDR3aa: CAARRRGEQYF
abundance: few; d_gene: TRBD1; v_gene: TRBV7-2; j_gene: TRBJ2-5; CDR3nt: TGTGCCAGCAGCCGGGACAGGGGAGTCCGGGAGACCCAGTACTTC; CDR3aa: CASSRDRGVRETQYF
abundance: NA; d_gene: NA; v_gene: TRBV18; j_gene: TRBJ2-1; CDR3nt: TGTGCCAGCTCCCTGGGCAGGGGCTACAATGAGCAGTTCTTC; CDR3aa: CASSLGRGYNEQFF
abundance: NA; d_gene: TRBD1; v_gene: TRBV29-1; j_gene: TRBJ2-1; CDR3nt: TGCAGCACCTTTCAGGGGGCAGGGGAGCGTGGAGGCAATGAGCAGTTCTTC; CDR3aa: CSTFQGAGERGGNEQFF
abundance: NA; d_gene: TRBD2; v_gene: TRBV6-5; j_gene: TRBJ2-5; CDR3nt: TGTGCCAGCCGCCGGCGGGGGGACATCCAAGAGACCCAGTACTTC; CDR3aa: CASRRRGDIQETQYF
abundance: NA; d_gene: TRBD1; v_gene: TRBV15; j_gene: TRBJ2-7; CDR3nt: TGTGCCACCAGCAGAGATGGGGACAGCACCTACGAGCAGTACTTC; CDR3aa: CATSRDGDSTYEQYF
abundance: once; d_gene: NA; v_gene: TRBV7-9; j_gene: TRBJ2-1; CDR3nt: TGTGCCAGCAGCCCCGGCGGTAGCGTAGGTGAGCAGTTCTTC; CDR3aa: CASSPGGSVGEQFF
abundance: medium-sized; d_gene: NA; v_gene: TRBV7-2; j_gene: TRBJ1-1; CDR3nt: TGTGCCAGCAGCTTACAGGGACAAATCGAAACTGAAGCTTTCTTT; CDR3aa: CASSLQGQIETEAFF
abundance: NA; d_gene: TRBD1; v_gene: TRBV5-1; j_gene: TRBJ2-7; CDR3nt: TGCGCCAGCAGCTTCACGGGACAGGGTTCTCTCGCCTACGAGCAGTACTTC; CDR3aa: CASSFTGQGSLAYEQYF
abundance: NA; d_gene: NA; v_gene: TRBV5-1; j_gene: TRBJ2-7; CDR3nt: TGCGCCAGTCAAACGATCGGAGCTCCCTCCTACGAGCAGTACTTC; CDR3aa: CASQTIGAPSYEQYF
abundance: NA; d_gene: NA; v_gene: TRBV28; j_gene: TRBJ1-1; CDR3nt: TGTGCCAGCAGTTTATACGGGATTATGGGTGAAGCTTTCTTT; CDR3aa: CASSLYGIMGEAFF
abundance: NA; d_gene: NA; v_gene: TRBV30; j_gene: TRBJ1-2; CDR3nt: TGTGCCTGGAGTGTAAGGCAGGTTGGCGGCTACACCTTC; CDR3aa: CAWSVRQVGGYTF
abundance: NA; d_gene: TRBD1; v_gene: TRBV5-6; j_gene: TRBJ1-1; CDR3nt: TGTGCCAGCCAACCTCTGGACAGGGACCGAGCTTTCTTT; CDR3aa: CASQPLDRDRAFF
abundance: NA; d_gene: NA; v_gene: TRBV7-3; j_gene: TRBJ1-5; CDR3nt: TGTGCCAGCAGCTTAAGTGGTGCTCAACAGGGAAGTAGAGTCTGGAAACAGCCCCAGCATTTT; CDR3aa: CASSLSGAQQGSRVWKQPQHF
abundance: once; d_gene: NA; v_gene: TRBV4-3; j_gene: TRBJ2-7; CDR3nt: TGCGCCAGCAGCCAAGATACTAGAATCTACGAGCAGTACTTC; CDR3aa: CASSQDTRIYEQYF
abundance: NA; d_gene: NA; v_gene: TRBV5-4; j_gene: TRBJ2-3; CDR3nt: TGTGCCAGCAGCTTGTTGGGGCGTGGGCGGAGGGGCACAGATACGCAGTATTTT; CDR3aa: CASSLLGRGRRGTDTQYF